These 21 T cell receptor beta chains came from one sample sequenced in a study of T cells in Graves' hyperthyroidism and ophthalmopathy. Amplified regions were TCR beta CDR3 sequences from RNA transcripts. The primer set for the first-round RT-PCR of the TCR CDR3 was HTBI. Using its own MiXCR run on the multiplex PCR reads, TCRdb lists one record per CDR3 protein. The profile shows some 400,000 distinct CDR3 sequences, 15% to 20% of them singletons. Sequenced: blood. The receptor source for this set is a woman under 30 with Graves' hyperthyroidism.

The rearrangement uses TRBV18 and TRBJ1-6; tentative D call: TRBD1 (5 bases). CDR1 is KGHSH, CDR2 LQKENI, per germline. There are 14 residues in the CDR3. Trimming stripped 4 bases from V and 7 bases from J, with 11 bases between. This CDR3 reads CASSQEGWNSPLHF. The CDR3 DNA sequence: TGTGCCAGCTCACAGGAGGGGTGGAATTCACCCCTCCACTTT.

This clonotype was counted ten times or more. At one end, the junction sequence differs from germline, possibly due to a read error. The chain links TRBV6-2 or TRBV6-3 to TRBJ1-5, with D perhaps TRBD1 (6 bases). CDR1 and CDR2 from the germline V gene are MNHEY and SVGEGT. The CDR3 extends over 14 amino acids. CDR3 DNA: TGTGCCAGCAGCCCGGACAGTTCTCTGCAGCCCCGGCATTTT. Its translation is CASSPDSSLQPRHF.

In its sample, this clonotype was seen many times. V usage is TRBV6-1 and J usage is TRBJ2-7; D may match TRBD1 or TRBD2 (5 bases each). Trimming stripped 6 bases from V and 2 bases from J, with 14 bases between. Germline V gives CDR1 MNHNS, CDR2 SASEGT. The CDR3 length is 14 residues. The chain's CDR3 is CASSPRDVPYEQYF. DNA for the CDR3: TGTGCCAGCAGCCCCCGGGACGTTCCCTACGAGCAGTACTTC.

This clonotype showed up many times. The chain carries TRBV27 and TRBJ2-3, with D possibly matching TRBD1 (5 bases). The CDR3 runs 14 residues. V was trimmed by 5 bases and J by 2 bases, leaving 11 bases between them. Per germline, CDR1 MNHEY and CDR2 SMNVEV (reference sequence). CDR3 bases: TGTGCCAGCAGTCCGCAGGGTCTCACAGATACGCAGTATTTT. Encoded protein: CASSPQGLTDTQYF.

This clonotype was observed many times. This sequence joins TRBV7-9 and TRBJ2-7; D might be TRBD2 (6 bases). Germline V gene data show CDR1 as SEHNR and CDR2 as FQNEAQ (reference sequence). The length of the CDR3 is 11 residues. V was pared by 8 bases and J by 6 bases, with 11 bases between. CDR3 amino acids: CASSRGTEQYF. The CDR3 coding sequence is TGTGCCAGCTCGCGGGGAACCGAGCAGTACTTC.

This clonotype was picked up many times. This chain uses TRBV18 with TRBJ1-5; D ambiguous. Trimming pared 2 bases from V and 0 bases from J, leaving 8 bases between. Per germline, CDR1 KGHSH and CDR2 LQKENI. This CDR3 is 15 amino acids long. The CDR3 DNA is TGTGCCAGCTCACCAGATGCTGGTAGCAATCAGCCCCAGCATTTT. Residues: CASSPDAGSNQPQHF.

This chain joins TRBV6-1 and TRBJ2-5, with 9 bases that match TRBD1. This CDR3 contains 15 residues. The V segment lost 1 base and the J segment 5 bases; nucleotides outside the gene matches: 5. Germline V gene lookup returns CDR1 MNHNS and CDR2 SASEGT. The CDR3 loop reads CASSEGTGAFETQYF. The CDR3, as DNA: TGTGCCAGCAGTGAAGGGACAGGGGCGTTTGAGACCCAGTACTTC.

Comment on this clonotype: This could be a read error, since a much larger clone is one nucleotide away. It is likely a read error, because the conserved phenylalanine at the end of the CDR3 is missing. The V call is TRBV12-3 or TRBV12-4, the J call TRBJ1-5; D is undetermined. This CDR3 has 15 amino acids. V was trimmed by 7 bases and J by 0 bases, leaving 13 bases between them. The CDR3 sequence: CASTADGISNQPQHL. The CDR3 coding sequence is TGTGCCAGCACCGCGGACGGAATTAGCAATCAGCCCCAGCATTTG.

This clonotype was found a few times. J is TRBJ1-1 and V is TRBV5-6; D gene uncertain. CDR1 is SGHDT, CDR2 YYEEEE, per germline. The CDR3 covers 13 residues. Trimming removed 7 bases from V and 3 bases from J, with 13 bases in between. CDR3: CASQKRGDTEAFF. CDR3 sequence (DNA): TGTGCCAGCCAAAAGCGTGGGGACACTGAAGCTTTCTTT.

This clonotype was observed at least ten times. This sequence joins TRBV5-1 and TRBJ1-1; D not resolved. This CDR3 comprises 13 residues. Germline V gives CDR1 SGHRS, CDR2 YFSETQ. V lost 3 bases, J lost 3 bases, and 9 bases lay in between. CDR3 nucleotide sequence: TGCGCCAGCAGCTCCCGGACGGACACTGAAGCTTTCTTT. Protein: CASSSRTDTEAFF.

The chain couples TRBV10-3 to TRBJ2-7; D ambiguous. Germline CDR1 ENHRY, CDR2 SYGVKD. This CDR3 is 11 amino acids long. V was clipped by 3 bases and J by 2 bases, with 2 bases between them. CDR3: CAISDPYEQYF. In nucleotides, the CDR3 is TGTGCCATCAGTGACCCCTACGAGCAGTACTTC.

At least ten counts were recorded for this clonotype. This chain links TRBV7-9 with TRBJ1-2; no clear D gene. Deletions cut 1 base from V and 5 bases from J, with 5 bases between. The CDR3 runs to 12 residues. Germline lookup yields CDR1 SEHNR and CDR2 FQNEAQ (reference sequence). The CDR3 DNA reads TGTGCCAGCAGCTTAGTTACGTATGGCTACACCTTC. It yields the protein CASSLVTYGYTF.

The genes are TRBV6-2 or TRBV6-3 and TRBJ2-3; no clear D gene. V lost 6 bases and J 2 bases, leaving 15 bases between the germline ends. The V gene's germline CDR1 is MNHEY and CDR2 SVGEGT. CDR3 length: 15 amino acids. The CDR3 protein is CASRHGQAHTDTQYF. CDR3 sequence (DNA): TGTGCCAGCAGACATGGGCAAGCCCACACAGATACGCAGTATTTT.

This clonotype occurred many times. V is TRBV15 and J is TRBJ2-2, with D unclear. V was shortened by 9 bases and J by 1 base, with 12 bases between the two germline ends. The CDR3 extends over 14 amino acids. The germline V gene encodes CDR1 LNHNV and CDR2 YYDKDF (reference sequence). Here the CDR3 DNA reads TGTGCCACGAGAACACTGCAGAACACCGGGGAGCTGTTTTTT. Translation gives CATRTLQNTGELFF.

This clonotype has at least ten counts. The chain combines TRBV5-1 with TRBJ2-7; no definite D call. Trimming took off 10 bases at V and 3 bases at J, with 5 bases between the two ends. Germline lookup yields CDR1 SGHRS and CDR2 YFSETQ. CDR3 size: 9 residues. The CDR3 protein is CAVYYEQYF. The CDR3 nucleotides read TGCGCCGTTTACTACGAGCAGTACTTC.

The J gene is TRBJ1-5, the V gene TRBV6-1; TRBD1 agrees at 7 bases. J lost 9 bases, V lost 5 bases, and 10 bases had no gene match. Germline V gives CDR1 MNHNS, CDR2 SASEGT. This CDR3 is built from 14 residues. In DNA, the CDR3 is TGTGCCAGCAGTCCCGGGACAGAAGGGGGGCCCCAGCATTTT. Translation: CASSPGTEGGPQHF.

This chain uses TRBV15 with TRBJ1-2, with 7 bases matching TRBD1. The V gene's germline CDR1 is LNHNV and CDR2 YYDKDF (reference sequence). The CDR3 length is 17 residues. V lost 0 bases and J lost 1; bases outside the gene matches: 8. CDR3 residues: CATSRDPLGQLNYGYTF. The CDR3 DNA follows: TGTGCCACCAGCAGAGACCCGTTGGGACAGCTTAACTATGGCTACACCTTC.

On this clonotype: This may be a read error, as it is one base from a much larger clone. V is TRBV7-2 and J is TRBJ1-2, with D perhaps matching TRBD1 (6 bases). CDR1 is SGHTA, CDR2 FQGNSA, per germline. This CDR3 has 15 amino acids. CDR3 sequence reads: CVSSLVAGGYYGYTF. In nucleotides, the CDR3 is TGTGTCAGCAGCTTAGTTGCGGGGGGCTACTATGGCTACACCTTC.

In this sample, this clonotype turned up many times. The genes are TRBV5-1 and TRBJ2-7; D is unclear. CDR1 is SGHRS, CDR2 YFSETQ, per germline. CDR3 length: 15 amino acids. Trimming shortened V by 0 bases and J by 0 bases, and 10 bases separated the two germline ends. CDR3 DNA: TGCGCCAGCAGCTTGGATTTCGGACGCTCCTACGAGCAGTACTTC. Residues: CASSLDFGRSYEQYF.

This clonotype was seen many times. This chain uses TRBV6-9 with TRBJ1-3; TRBD1 matches 8 bases. Germline V gives CDR1 MNHGY, CDR2 SVAAGI. V lost 10 bases to trimming and J lost 5 bases; unmatched junction nucleotides: 13. The CDR3 runs 15 residues. The DNA of the CDR3 is TGTGCCAACTCCCCCTCTTACAGGGGGAGAAACACCATATATTTT. It is translated as CANSPSYRGRNTIYF.

This clonotype appeared many times. The chain recombines TRBV2 with TRBJ2-2; the D is unclear. Trimming stripped 3 bases from V and 6 bases from J, with 5 bases between. The CDR3 is 12 residues long. Germline V gives CDR1 SNHLY, CDR2 FYNNEI. Here the CDR3 reads CASSDGSGELFF. The CDR3 DNA reads TGTGCCAGCAGTGACGGGTCCGGGGAGCTGTTTTTT.